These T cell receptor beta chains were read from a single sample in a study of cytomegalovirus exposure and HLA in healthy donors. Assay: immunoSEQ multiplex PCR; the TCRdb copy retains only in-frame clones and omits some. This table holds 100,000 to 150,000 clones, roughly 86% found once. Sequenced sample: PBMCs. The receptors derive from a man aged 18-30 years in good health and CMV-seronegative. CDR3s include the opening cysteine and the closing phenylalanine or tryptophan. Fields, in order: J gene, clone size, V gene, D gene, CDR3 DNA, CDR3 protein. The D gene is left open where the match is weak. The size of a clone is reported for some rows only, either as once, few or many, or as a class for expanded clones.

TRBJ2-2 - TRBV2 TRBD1 TGTGCCAGTCGAGGACAGGGGACCACCGGGGAGCTGTTTTTT CASRGQGTTGELFF
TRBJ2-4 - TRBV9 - TGTGCCAGCAGCCCTACAATCCAATTTTACGACGTGGACACCCAAAACATTCAGTACTTC CASSPTIQFYDVDTQNIQYF
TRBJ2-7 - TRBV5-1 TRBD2 TGCGCCAGCAGCTTGGAGGGAGGGCTCAACGAGCAGTACTTC CASSLEGGLNEQYF
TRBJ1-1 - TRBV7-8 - TGTGCCAGCAGCTTGGAGGTTGACACTGAAGCTTTCTTT CASSLEVDTEAFF
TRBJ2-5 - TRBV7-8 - TGTGCCAGCAGCTTAATACTTACGAGGGAGACCCAGTACTTC CASSLILTRETQYF
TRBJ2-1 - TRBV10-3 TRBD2 TGTGCCATCAGTGACCTAGCGGGGGACCACTACAATGAGCAGTTCTTC CAISDLAGDHYNEQFF
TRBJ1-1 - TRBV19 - TGTGCCAGTAGTACCCAGGGACTTGAAGCTTTCTTT CASSTQGLEAFF
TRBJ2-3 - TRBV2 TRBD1 TGTGCCAGCGACAGGGGATTATCGGCAGATACGCAGTATTTT CASDRGLSADTQYF
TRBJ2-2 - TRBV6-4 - TGTGCCAGCAGTGACTCGGGGACAAACGGGGAGCTGTTTTTT CASSDSGTNGELFF
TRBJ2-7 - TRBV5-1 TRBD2 TGCGCCAGCAGCTTAACCCCATTAACTAGCGGGGGGAACGAGCAGTACTTC CASSLTPLTSGGNEQYF
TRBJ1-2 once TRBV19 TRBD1 TGTGCCAGTAGCGACCGGAGGGGGCGGGATGGCTACACCTTC CASSDRRGRDGYTF
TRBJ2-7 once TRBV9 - TGTGCCAGCAGCCCCTGGGGCAGGGTGGAAGAGCAGTACTTC CASSPWGRVEEQYF
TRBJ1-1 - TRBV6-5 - TGTGCCAGCAGCACCAAGGGCGGGACTGAAGCTTTCTTT CASSTKGGTEAFF
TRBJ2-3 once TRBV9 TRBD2 TGTGCCAGCAGCGTTAGCGGGGGGGCCCGCACAGATACGCAGTATTTT CASSVSGGARTDTQYF
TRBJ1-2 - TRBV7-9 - TGTTCCAGCAGCTTAGTGGGGACATCGGCCTATGGCTACACCTTC CSSSLVGTSAYGYTF
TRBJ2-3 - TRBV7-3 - TGTGCCAGCAGCACAAGTGGGGCCACAGATACGCAGTATTTT CASSTSGATDTQYF
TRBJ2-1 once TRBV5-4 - TGTGCCAGCAGCTCCTCCGACAGGATTGAGCAGTTCTTC CASSSSDRIEQFF
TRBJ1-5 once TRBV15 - TGTGCCACCAGCAGAGAGAGCGAACGCAATCAGCCCCAGCATTTT CATSRESERNQPQHF
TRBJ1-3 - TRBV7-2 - TGTGCCAGCACCCGGGTGATAGACTCTGGAAACACCATATATTTT CASTRVIDSGNTIYF
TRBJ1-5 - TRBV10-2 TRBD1 TGCGCCAGCACACCGGGACAGAGCAATCAGCCCCAGCATTTT CASTPGQSNQPQHF
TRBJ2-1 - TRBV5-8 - TGTGCCAGCAGCTTACCTCCGGAGAGGTTCTTC CASSLPPERFF
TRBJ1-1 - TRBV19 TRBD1 TGTGCCAGTACTGTCGTCGCAGGGGGAAACGAAGCTTTCTTT CASTVVAGGNEAFF
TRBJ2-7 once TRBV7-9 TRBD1 TGTTCCAGCAGCTTAGCCACCGGGACAGGGGCCTACGAGCAGTACTTC CSSSLATGTGAYEQYF
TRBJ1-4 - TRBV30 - TGTGCCTGGAATCACGGGACACCGAATGAAAAACTGTTTTTT CAWNHGTPNEKLFF
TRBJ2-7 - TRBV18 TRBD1 TGTGCCAGCTCTGGGACAGGCGACGAGCAGTACTTC CASSGTGDEQYF
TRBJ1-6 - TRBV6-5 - TGTGCCAGCAGTTACCAACTCTATAATTCACCCCTCCACTTT CASSYQLYNSPLHF
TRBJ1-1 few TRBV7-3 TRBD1 TGTGCCAGCAGCTTGACAGGGACTGACACTGAAGCTTTCTTT CASSLTGTDTEAFF
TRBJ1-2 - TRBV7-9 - TGTGCCAGCAGCACATTGGGGGGGGCCGCAGTCTATGGCTACACCTTC CASSTLGGAAVYGYTF
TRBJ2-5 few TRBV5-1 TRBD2 TGCGCCAGCAGCTTGACCCCGGGACTAGAAGAGACCCAGTACTTC CASSLTPGLEETQYF
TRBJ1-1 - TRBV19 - TGTGCCAGTAGTATAGACTTACAGGGACCAAGGGGAACTGAAGCTTTCTTT CASSIDLQGPRGTEAFF
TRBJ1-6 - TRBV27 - TGTGCCAGCAGTTTATCCGGGAGCTCCTATAATTCACCCCTCCACTTT CASSLSGSSYNSPLHF
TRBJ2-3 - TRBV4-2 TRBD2 TGTGCCAGCAGCCACACGACTAGCGGGGGCCCAGATACGCAGTATTTT CASSHTTSGGPDTQYF
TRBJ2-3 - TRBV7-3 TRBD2 TGTGCCAGCAGCTTCCTAGCGGGGGGGCAGGATACGCAGTATTTT CASSFLAGGQDTQYF
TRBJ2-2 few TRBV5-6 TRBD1 TGTGCCAGCAGCCTCAGGCGGACAGGGCAGAACACCGGGGAGCTGTTTTTT CASSLRRTGQNTGELFF